These 26 T cell receptor beta chains originate from one sample sequenced in a study of memory CD4+ T cells and cytomegalovirus serostatus. This table comes from immunoSEQ multiplex PCR, and its TCRdb copy is limited to in-frame clones, with some not included. The sample lists approximately 46,000 clones; 79% were seen once. The sort gate was single viable CD3+CD4+CD8-CD45RO+ cells for memory CD4+ T cells. Sequencing was done on a sample of memory CD4+ T cells from blood. These receptors came from an adult in good health and CMV-seronegative.

The gene calls are TRBV4-3 and TRBJ2-4, with 9 bases aligning to TRBD2. V shed 1 base and J 6 bases; nucleotides not matched to a gene: 4. Germline V gene lookup returns CDR1 LGHNA and CDR2 YSLEER. The CDR3 length is 15 residues. The DNA of the CDR3 is TGCGCCAGCAGCCAAGGATTGACTAGCGGAAACATTCAGTACTTC. Protein product: CASSQGLTSGNIQYF.

This clone occurred a few times. The chain has TRBV19 and TRBJ2-2; D is possibly TRBD1 (5 bases). From germline, CDR1 is LNHDA and CDR2 SQIVND (reference sequence). The CDR3 has 15 amino acids. Deletions cut 3 bases from V and 3 bases from J, with 11 bases between. Here the CDR3 reads CASSMRSGYTGELFF. The CDR3, as DNA: TGTGCCAGTAGTATGAGATCAGGGTACACCGGGGAGCTGTTTTTT.

The chain employs TRBV5-1 and TRBJ2-4; D is uncertain. Per the germline V gene, CDR1 is SGHRS and CDR2 is YFSETQ. V was cut by 0 bases and J by 9 bases, with 10 bases left in between. This CDR3 has 13 amino acids. The CDR3: CASSLAALSIQYF. DNA for the CDR3: TGCGCCAGCAGCTTGGCCGCCTTAAGCATTCAGTACTTC.

The chain combines TRBV5-6 with TRBJ1-5; D might be TRBD1 (5 bases). CDR1 SGHDT and CDR2 YYEEEE come from the germline V gene. Trimming removed 1 base at V and 2 bases at J, with 10 bases between. The CDR3 has 15 residues. The chain's CDR3 is CASSLRQGGNQPQHF. The CDR3 nucleotides read TGTGCCAGCAGCTTGAGGCAGGGTGGCAATCAGCCCCAGCATTTT.

The chain recombines TRBV7-8 with TRBJ2-1; D is perhaps TRBD2 (6 bases). V shed 5 bases and J shed 9 bases, with 23 bases lying between them. This CDR3 spans 16 amino acids. Germline CDR1 is SGHVS and CDR2 is FQNEAQ. The CDR3 is CASSPRDFLTMGEQFF. For the CDR3, the DNA is TGTGCCAGCAGCCCCCGGGACTTCCTCACTATGGGTGAGCAGTTCTTC.

This clone was picked up one time. The genes are TRBV2 and TRBJ1-5, with 7 positions matching TRBD1. The junction had 5 bases not matched to a gene; V was cut back by 11 bases and J by 1 base. This CDR3 has 13 residues. Germline CDR1 reads SNHLY; CDR2 reads FYNNEI. The chain's CDR3 is CALGGQSNQPQHF. The CDR3 bases are TGTGCCTTAGGGGGACAGAGCAATCAGCCCCAGCATTTT.

V usage is TRBV11-2 and J usage is TRBJ2-1, with TRBD2 identical over 10 bases. Germline trimming cut 1 base from V and 3 bases from J; bases unmatched to any gene: 3. Germline V gene lookup returns CDR1 SGHAT and CDR2 FQNNGV. This CDR3 region has 16 residues. CDR3 in DNA: TGTGCCAGCAGCTTAGGTACTAGCGGGGTCTACAATGAGCAGTTCTTC. Translated, it gives CASSLGTSGVYNEQFF.

This clone came up a few times. This CDR3 is CAWSDRNTEAFF. In DNA form, the CDR3 reads TGTGCCTGGAGTGACAGGAACACTGAAGCTTTCTTT. The rearrangement uses TRBV30 and TRBJ1-1; D is ambiguous. CDR3 length: 12 residues. The germline CDR1 and CDR2 sequences are GTSNPN and SVGIG (reference sequence). Trimming removed 1 base at V and 1 base at J, with 4 bases between.

The chain uses TRBV19 and TRBJ1-5; maybe TRBD1 (6 bases). Trimming stripped 9 bases from V and 7 bases from J, with 16 bases between. The CDR3 sequence is 13 residues long. Germline CDR1 reads LNHDA; CDR2 reads SQIVND (reference sequence). The CDR3 protein is CASQDSLRQPQHF. The CDR3, as DNA: TGTGCCAGCCAGGACAGTTTACGACAGCCCCAGCATTTT.

The J gene is TRBJ2-7, the V gene TRBV5-4, with TRBD2 matching over 10 bases. The J segment lost 2 bases and the V segment lost 4 bases, leaving 6 bases of the junction unmatched. CDR1 is SGHNT and CDR2 is YYREEE in the germline V gene (reference sequence). The CDR3 covers 15 residues. CDR3: CASSTGTSDPYEQYF. Here the CDR3 DNA reads TGTGCCAGCAGCACCGGGACTAGCGACCCCTACGAGCAGTACTTC.

The chain combines TRBV7-2 with TRBJ1-6; TRBD1 might be the D (6 bases). V lost 8 bases to trimming and J lost 3 bases, with 11 bases between them. CDR1 is SGHTA and CDR2 is FQGNSA in the germline V gene. The CDR3 loop spans 14 amino acids. CDR3 residues: CASATQGYNSPLHF. Here the CDR3 DNA reads TGTGCCAGCGCGACACAGGGCTATAATTCACCCCTCCACTTT.

The CDR3 reads CASSLGGFSYEQYF. The DNA for the CDR3 is TGTGCCAGCAGCTTAGGGGGATTTTCCTACGAGCAGTACTTC. V usage is TRBV7-8 and J usage is TRBJ2-7; D not certain. This CDR3 is 14 amino acids long. Germline V gene lookup returns CDR1 SGHVS and CDR2 FQNEAQ. V shed 1 base and J shed 1 base, with 8 bases lying between them.

This chain joins TRBV30 and TRBJ1-2, with 8 bases lining up with TRBD1. Germline CDR1 and CDR2: GTSNPN and SVGIG (reference sequence). The CDR3 sequence is 13 residues long. V trimming: 1 base; J trimming: 4 bases; junction bases outside the gene matches: 2. The CDR3 DNA reads as TGTGCCTGGAGTGGCAGGGGGCCCTATGGCTACACCTTC. Protein product: CAWSGRGPYGYTF.

The rearrangement joins TRBV11-2 to TRBJ2-1; possibly TRBD1 for D (6 bases). This CDR3 region has 14 residues. The V gene lost 1 base and the J gene lost 3 bases, with 7 bases spanning the gap. The germline V gene has CDR1 SGHAT and CDR2 FQNNGV. The CDR3 DNA reads as TGTGCCAGCAGCTTAGGGACAGACTACAATGAGCAGTTCTTC. Amino acids: CASSLGTDYNEQFF.

This chain joins TRBV2 and TRBJ2-7; TRBD1 or TRBD2 may be the D gene (5 bases each). The ends were cut back, 7 bases at V and 0 bases at J, with 13 bases in the middle. CDR1 and CDR2 (germline): SNHLY, FYNNEI. The CDR3 runs 14 residues. CDR3 amino acids: CASMTGLSSYEQYF. The CDR3 DNA reads as TGTGCCAGCATGACGGGGCTGAGCTCCTACGAGCAGTACTTC.

The CDR3 DNA sequence: TGCAGCGTCGGACAGGGGGGGAATGAGCAGTTCTTC. Its protein product is CSVGQGGNEQFF. The chain couples TRBV29-1 to TRBJ2-1, with TRBD1 identical over 10 bases. CDR1 SQVTM and CDR2 ANQGSEA come from the germline V gene. This CDR3 region has 12 residues. With V trimmed by 6 bases and J by 7 bases, 3 bases remained unmatched.

The V gene is TRBV7-8, the J gene TRBJ1-3; TRBD1 matches at 9 bases. The germline V gene encodes CDR1 SGHVS and CDR2 FQNEAQ. The CDR3 runs to 18 residues. J gave up 0 bases and V 4 bases, and 10 bases lay outside the gene matches. CDR3 DNA: TGTGCCAGCAGCTCGAGGGGACAGGGATCTCTCTCTGGAAACACCATATATTTT. This translates into CASSSRGQGSLSGNTIYF.

The CDR3 sequence: CASSLASSVYEQFF. The CDR3 nucleotides are TGCGCCAGCAGCTTGGCCTCTAGCGTTTATGAGCAGTTCTTC. The V and J genes are TRBV5-1 and TRBJ2-1, with D perhaps TRBD2 (6 bases). From germline, CDR1 is SGHRS and CDR2 YFSETQ. Trimming removed 0 bases from V and 8 bases from J, with 12 bases in between. The CDR3 totals 14 residues.

The chain is built from TRBV7-9 and TRBJ1-1; D not resolved. Germline V CDR1 and CDR2: SEHNR, FQNEAQ (reference sequence). This CDR3 contains 15 residues. V lost 5 bases and J 0 bases, leaving 13 bases between the germline ends. CDR3 region: CASSPKYRVNTEAFF. In DNA form, the CDR3 reads TGTGCCAGCAGCCCAAAGTACCGGGTGAACACTGAAGCTTTCTTT.

This rearrangement joins TRBV15 to TRBJ1-1; a weak D match, TRBD1 (6 bases). CDR1 is LNHNV and CDR2 is YYDKDF in the germline V gene (reference sequence). Trimming pared 5 bases from V and 0 bases from J, leaving 10 bases between. This CDR3 is built from 14 residues. CDR3 nucleotides: TGTGCCACCAGCGCACCAGGGGTGAACACTGAAGCTTTCTTT. Amino acid sequence: CATSAPGVNTEAFF.

The CDR3 sequence: CASSSGSYEQYF. CDR3 bases: TGTGCCAGCAGCTCCGGATCCTACGAGCAGTACTTC. The chain joins TRBV5-6 to TRBJ2-7; D not resolved. The germline V gene has CDR1 SGHDT and CDR2 YYEEEE. Trimming left V 3 bases short and J 1 base short, with 5 bases between. This CDR3 contains 12 residues.

In its sample, this clone was seen once. This rearrangement joins TRBV18 to TRBJ2-7; D is unresolved. Trimming cost V 2 bases and J 3 bases, with 11 bases left between them. Germline-derived CDR1 and CDR2 are KGHSH and LQKENI. The CDR3 runs to 14 residues. CDR3 DNA sequence: TGTGCCAGCTCACCATCGATACAAGTCTACGAGCAGTACTTC. As protein: CASSPSIQVYEQYF.

The chain is built from TRBV5-4 and TRBJ1-1; unclear D gene. This CDR3 comprises 14 residues. Trimming took off 1 base at V and 0 bases at J, with 7 bases between the two ends. Germline V gives CDR1 SGHNT, CDR2 YYREEE (reference sequence). CDR3 nucleotide sequence: TGTGCCAGCAGCTTGAAACACTTGAACACTGAAGCTTTCTTT. Amino acids: CASSLKHLNTEAFF.

This clone was counted between two and nine times. The rearrangement links TRBV6-5 to TRBJ1-5, with 7 bases that match TRBD1. J was trimmed by 3 bases and V by 6 bases; bases with no gene match: 8. The germline V gene encodes CDR1 MNHEY and CDR2 SVGAGI. The CDR3 runs to 15 residues. CDR3 DNA sequence: TGTGCCAGCAGACGTGACAGGGCGTCCAATCAGCCCCAGCATTTT. This encodes CASRRDRASNQPQHF.

The chain uses TRBV5-6 and TRBJ1-1, with D unclear. Per germline, CDR1 SGHDT and CDR2 YYEEEE. V gave up 4 bases and J gave up 1 base, with 2 bases separating them. This CDR3 region has 11 residues. The CDR3 is CASSQNTEAFF. The CDR3 nucleotides are TGTGCCAGCAGCCAGAACACTGAAGCTTTCTTT.

This clone was picked up one time. This chain joins TRBV18 and TRBJ1-1; TRBD1 might be the D (6 bases). This CDR3 has 16 amino acids. Between the trimmed V and J ends, which lost 0 bases and 5 bases, there was a span of 16 bases. Germline loops: CDR1 KGHSH, CDR2 LQKENI. The CDR3: CASSPPGGAESTEAFF. The CDR3 DNA follows: TGTGCCAGCTCACCACCCGGGGGGGCCGAGAGTACTGAAGCTTTCTTT.